The next 19 T cell receptor beta chains were all read from a single sample in a study of low-dose radiotherapy and immunotherapy resistance in tumors. Primers used for first-strand cDNA, a TRAV- and TRBV-specific set, covered both alpha and beta chains. TCRs underwent 15 to 25 PCR cycles of amplification with a constant-region primer and V-primer adapter. TCRdb reprocessed the reads with MiXCR, giving one entry per CDR3 protein. Here the sample spans about 7,300 distinct CDR3 sequences, more than 65% being singletons. The receptors here all came from a human donor with advanced metastatic prostate, ovarian, gallbladder or colorectal cancer (not recorded which). This table probably holds off-target reads from a library built for another chain.

This chain links TRBV20-1 with TRBJ2-2; 8 bases agree with TRBD1. The CDR3 sequence is 13 residues long. Germline CDR1 DFQATT, CDR2 SNEGSKA (reference sequence). With V trimmed by 6 bases and J by 6 bases, 6 bases remained unmatched. This chain's CDR3 is CSAATGVAGELFF. For the CDR3, the DNA is TGCAGTGCGGCGACAGGGGTGGCCGGGGAGCTGTTTTTT.

This clonotype was counted a single time. V is TRBV12-3 or TRBV12-4 and J is TRBJ2-1; the D gene is possibly TRBD1 (5 bases). Trimming took off 5 bases at V and 4 bases at J, with 9 bases between the two ends. There are 13 residues in the CDR3. The CDR3 region has the DNA TGTGCCAGCAGTCGTACAGGTTACAATGAGCAGTTCTTC. This sequence encodes CASSRTGYNEQFF.

In regard to this clonotype: Germline is not matched at one junction end, which may reflect a read error. The genes are TRBV6-1 and TRBJ2-3; TRBD2 is a possible D gene (5 bases). The CDR3 is made up of 13 amino acids. Germline-derived CDR1 and CDR2 are MNHNS and SASEGT. The CDR3 protein is CASSQAVTDTQYF. The CDR3 bases are TGTGCCAGCAGTCAAGCGGTCACAGATACGCAGTATTTT.

This chain uses TRBV6-1 with TRBJ2-7; 7 nucleotides align to TRBD2. Losses at the gene ends were 5 bases for V and 2 bases for J; bases not matched to a gene: 9. The length of the CDR3 is 15 residues. Per the germline V gene, CDR1 is MNHNS and CDR2 is SASEGT. The DNA of the CDR3 is TGTGCCAGCAGTTCCCGGGGAGGGATCGCCTACGAGCAGTACTTC. This translates into CASSSRGGIAYEQYF.

The chain recombines TRBV9 with TRBJ1-1, with TRBD1 as a possible D gene (6 bases). CDR1 SGDLS and CDR2 YYNGEE come from the germline V gene. The CDR3 is 13 residues long. Trimming removed 5 bases from V and 0 bases from J, with 8 bases in between. The CDR3 DNA reads TGTGCCAGCAGTCCAGGGGTGAACACTGAAGCTTTCTTT. Encoded protein: CASSPGVNTEAFF.

This chain joins TRBV5-5 and TRBJ1-5, with D unresolved. The CDR3 is made up of 15 amino acids. V lost 2 bases and J 0 bases, leaving 9 bases between the germline ends. Germline lookup yields CDR1 SGHKS and CDR2 YYEKEE (reference sequence). CDR3 protein: CASSFVGISNQPQHF. The CDR3 DNA reads as TGTGCCAGCAGCTTTGTAGGGATTAGCAATCAGCCCCAGCATTTT.

This clonotype was recorded once. The chain has TRBV6-2 or TRBV6-3 and TRBJ2-7, with D possibly being TRBD1 (5 bases). Between the trimmed V and J ends, which lost 8 bases and 0 bases, there was a span of 14 bases. Germline V gene data show CDR1 as MNHEY and CDR2 as SVGEGT. This CDR3 is 14 amino acids long. The CDR3 DNA reads as TGTGCCAGCGGGCGGACATCTGACTCCTACGAGCAGTACTTC. This sequence encodes CASGRTSDSYEQYF.

CDR3 nucleotide sequence: TGTGCCAGCAGCCCCCAGGGTGTAATTATCGATGAGCAGTTCTTC. Translated: CASSPQGVIIDEQFF. The chain joins TRBV7-8 to TRBJ2-1; possible D gene TRBD1, 5 bases. This CDR3 has 15 residues. Trimming stripped 5 bases from V and 8 bases from J, with 19 bases between. CDR1 SGHVS and CDR2 FQNEAQ come from the germline V gene.

The chain joins TRBV6-1 to TRBJ2-1, with D tentatively TRBD2 (5 bases). The length of the CDR3 is 13 residues. The germline V gene encodes CDR1 MNHNS and CDR2 SASEGT. Between the trimmed V and J ends, which lost 5 bases and 4 bases, there was a span of 9 bases. CDR3 protein: CASSSLAYNEQFF. CDR3 nucleotide sequence: TGTGCCAGCAGTTCCCTAGCATACAATGAGCAGTTCTTC.

The rearrangement links TRBV4-1 to TRBJ2-7; 7 bases fit TRBD2. Germline loops: CDR1 MGHRA, CDR2 YSYEKL. Losses at the gene ends were 1 base for V and 3 bases for J; bases not matched to a gene: 9. CDR3 length: 16 residues. Here the CDR3 reads CASSQGWSSGFYEQYF. In DNA form, the CDR3 reads TGCGCCAGCAGCCAAGGGTGGAGTAGCGGGTTCTACGAGCAGTACTTC.

The chain employs TRBV11-2 and TRBJ2-7; D unclear. Trimming shortened V by 5 bases and J by 3 bases, and 8 bases separated the two germline ends. This CDR3 is built from 12 residues. The germline gives CDR1 SGHAT, CDR2 FQNNGV. CDR3 DNA: TGTGCCAGCAGCCGGTGGGTCTACGAGCAGTACTTC. It specifies CASSRWVYEQYF. The full variable domain, its missing parts supplied by reference TRBV11-2 and TRBJ2-7, is EAGVAQSPRYKIIEKRQSVAFWCNPISGHATLYWYQQILGQGPKLLIQFQNNGVVDDSQLPKDRFSAERLKGVDSTLKIQPAKLEDSAVYLCASSRWVYEQYFGPGTRLTVT.

The chain recombines TRBV6-2 or TRBV6-3 with TRBJ2-4; TRBD1 aligns across 9 bases. This CDR3 is built from 14 residues. CDR1 and CDR2 (germline): MNHEY, SVGEGT. V lost 6 bases to trimming and J lost 7 bases; unmatched junction nucleotides: 7. The CDR3 nucleotides are TGTGCCAGCAGACTGACAGGGGGAGGGAACATTCAGTACTTC. Protein product: CASRLTGGGNIQYF.

This clonotype has just one count. The V gene is TRBV11-2, the J gene TRBJ2-3, with D tentatively TRBD2 (6 bases). V dropped 4 bases and J dropped 4 bases, with 24 bases sitting between them. The germline gives CDR1 SGHAT, CDR2 FQNNGV. The CDR3 sequence is 18 residues long. For the CDR3, the DNA is TGTGCCAGCAGCTCCGCAGAGGGAGCCCTGGGGGGATCAGATACGCAGTATTTT. Its translation: CASSSAEGALGGSDTQYF.

V is TRBV3-1 and J is TRBJ1-4; D gene unclear. The CDR3 contains 12 residues. CDR1 is LGHDT and CDR2 is YNNKEL in the germline V gene (reference sequence). V was cut by 0 bases and J by 14 bases, with 10 bases left in between. The CDR3 protein is CASSQEGRRLFF. In nucleotides, the CDR3 is TGTGCCAGCAGCCAAGAGGGCCGGAGGCTGTTTTTT.

The chain carries TRBV6-1 and TRBJ1-5, with D uncertain. The germline CDR1 and CDR2 sequences are MNHNS and SASEGT. The V end lost 5 bases, the J end lost 9 bases, and 11 bases lay between the germline ends. CDR3 length: 12 residues. This chain's CDR3 is CASSRRERPQHF. CDR3 nucleotide sequence: TGTGCCAGCAGTCGTCGGGAGCGGCCCCAGCATTTT.

J is TRBJ2-3 and V is TRBV6-5, with 8 bases fitting TRBD1. After removal of 4 bases from V and 14 bases from J, the junction contained 14 bases not matched to a gene. CDR3 length equals 14 residues. CDR1 and CDR2 from the germline V gene are MNHEY and SVGAGI. The DNA for the CDR3 is TGTGCCAGCAGTTCCCGTGCAGGGGGCTTGATGCTGTATTTT. Translation gives CASSSRAGGLMLYF.

This clonotype was detected once. V gene TRBV6-2 or TRBV6-3 combines with J gene TRBJ2-3; TRBD1 is a possible D gene (6 bases). This CDR3 is 15 amino acids long. The V end lost 2 bases, the J end lost 1 base, and 10 bases lay between the germline ends. Germline V CDR1 and CDR2: MNHEY, SVGEGT. The CDR3 bases are TGTGCCAGCAGTTACGGGGGCCCCGGCACAGATACGCAGTATTTT. This codes for CASSYGGPGTDTQYF.

J is TRBJ1-4 and V is TRBV20-1; D remains ambiguous. Germline V gene lookup returns CDR1 DFQATT and CDR2 SNEGSKA (reference sequence). The V end was cut by 0 bases, the J end by 1 base, with 12 bases between. This CDR3 comprises 16 residues. CDR3 DNA: TGCAGTGCTAGAGATCAGCGCTTCCAAACTAATGAAAAACTGTTTTTT. Translated: CSARDQRFQTNEKLFF.

The chain links TRBV3-1 to TRBJ1-1, with 9 bases fitting TRBD1. The CDR3 length is 15 residues. Germline V gene sequence: CDR1 LGHDT, CDR2 YNNKEL (reference sequence). With 4 bases clipped from V and 4 bases from J, the junction kept 7 bases outside the gene matches. This CDR3 is CASSPRGQGSTEAFF. For the CDR3, the DNA is TGTGCCAGCAGCCCACGGGGACAGGGAAGCACTGAAGCTTTCTTT.